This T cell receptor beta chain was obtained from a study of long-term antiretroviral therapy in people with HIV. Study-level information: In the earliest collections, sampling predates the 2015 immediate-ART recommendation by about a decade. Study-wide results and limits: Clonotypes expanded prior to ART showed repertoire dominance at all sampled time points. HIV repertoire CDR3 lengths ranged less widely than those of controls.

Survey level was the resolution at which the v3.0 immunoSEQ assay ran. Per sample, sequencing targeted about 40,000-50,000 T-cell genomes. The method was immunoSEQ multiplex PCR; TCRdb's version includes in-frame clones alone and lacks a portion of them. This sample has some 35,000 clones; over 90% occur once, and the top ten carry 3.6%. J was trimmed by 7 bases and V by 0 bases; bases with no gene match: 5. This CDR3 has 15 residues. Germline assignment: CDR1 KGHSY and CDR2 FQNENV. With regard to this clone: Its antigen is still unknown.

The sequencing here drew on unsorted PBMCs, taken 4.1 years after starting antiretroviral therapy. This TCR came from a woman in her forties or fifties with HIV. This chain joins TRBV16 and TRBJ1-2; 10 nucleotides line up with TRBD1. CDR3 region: CASSQSGTGVSGYTF. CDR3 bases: TGTGCCAGCAGCCAATCCGGGACAGGGGTGTCTGGCTACACCTTC.